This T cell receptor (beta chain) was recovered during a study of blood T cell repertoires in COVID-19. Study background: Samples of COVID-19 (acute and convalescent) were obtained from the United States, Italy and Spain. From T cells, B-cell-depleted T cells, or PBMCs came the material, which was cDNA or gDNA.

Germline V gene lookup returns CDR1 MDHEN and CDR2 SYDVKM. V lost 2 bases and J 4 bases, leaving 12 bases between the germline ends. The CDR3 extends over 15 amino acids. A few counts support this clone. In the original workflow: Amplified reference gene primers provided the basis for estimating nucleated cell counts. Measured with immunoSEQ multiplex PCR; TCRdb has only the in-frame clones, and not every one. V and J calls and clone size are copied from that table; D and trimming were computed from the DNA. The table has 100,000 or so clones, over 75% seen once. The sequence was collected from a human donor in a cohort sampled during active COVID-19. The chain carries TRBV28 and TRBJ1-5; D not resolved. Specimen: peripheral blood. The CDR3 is CASSLRFLRNQPQHF. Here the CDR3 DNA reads TGTGCCAGCAGTTTAAGGTTTTTGAGGAATCAGCCCCAGCATTTT.